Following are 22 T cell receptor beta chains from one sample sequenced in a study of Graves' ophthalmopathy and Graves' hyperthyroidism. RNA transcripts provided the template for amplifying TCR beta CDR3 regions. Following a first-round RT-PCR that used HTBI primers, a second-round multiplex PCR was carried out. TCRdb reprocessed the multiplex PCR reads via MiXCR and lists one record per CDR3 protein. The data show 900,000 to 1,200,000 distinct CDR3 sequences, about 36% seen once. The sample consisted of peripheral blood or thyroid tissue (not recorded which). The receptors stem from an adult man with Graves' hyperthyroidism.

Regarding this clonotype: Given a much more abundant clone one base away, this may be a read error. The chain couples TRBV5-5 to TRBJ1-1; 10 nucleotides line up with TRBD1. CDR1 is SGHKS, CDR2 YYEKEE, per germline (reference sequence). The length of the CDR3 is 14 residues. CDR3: CPSSTGTGVTEAFF. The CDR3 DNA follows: TGTCCCAGCAGTACCGGGACAGGGGTGACTGAAGCTTTCTTT. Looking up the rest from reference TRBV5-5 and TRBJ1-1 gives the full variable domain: DAGVTQSPTHLIKTRGQQVTLRCSPISGHKSVSWYQQVLGQGPQFIFQYYEKEERGRGNFPDRFSARQFPNYSSELNVNALLLGDSALYLCPSSTGTGVTEAFFGQGTRLTVV.

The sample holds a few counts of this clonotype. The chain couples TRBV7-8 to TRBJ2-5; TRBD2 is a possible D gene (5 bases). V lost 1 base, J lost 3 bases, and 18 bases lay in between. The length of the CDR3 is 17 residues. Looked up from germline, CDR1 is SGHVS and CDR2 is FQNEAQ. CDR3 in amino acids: CASSLGTSSGGEETQYF. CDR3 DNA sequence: TGTGCCAGCAGCTTAGGGACTTCTAGTGGAGGTGAAGAGACCCAGTACTTC.

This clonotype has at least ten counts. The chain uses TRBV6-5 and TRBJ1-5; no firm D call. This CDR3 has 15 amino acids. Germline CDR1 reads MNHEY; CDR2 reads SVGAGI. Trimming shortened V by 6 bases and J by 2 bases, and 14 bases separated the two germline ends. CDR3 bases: TGTGCCAGCAGCCCCTCCGGGGTAGGCAATCAGCCCCAGCATTTT. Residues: CASSPSGVGNQPQHF.

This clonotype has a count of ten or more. The CDR3 loop reads CSVEGGGTYEQYF. The CDR3 coding sequence is TGCAGCGTTGAAGGGGGAGGGACCTACGAGCAGTACTTC. This chain links TRBV29-1 with TRBJ2-7; 7 positions agree with TRBD2. J gave up 2 bases and V 1 base, and 2 bases lay outside the gene matches. CDR1 is SQVTM and CDR2 is ANQGSEA in the germline V gene. The CDR3 length is 13 residues.

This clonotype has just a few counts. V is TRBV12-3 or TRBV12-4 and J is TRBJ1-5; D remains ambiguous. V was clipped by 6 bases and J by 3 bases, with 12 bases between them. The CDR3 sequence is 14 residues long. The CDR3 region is CASRGSSLNQPQHF. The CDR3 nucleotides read TGTGCCAGCAGAGGATCGTCCCTCAATCAGCCCCAGCATTTT.

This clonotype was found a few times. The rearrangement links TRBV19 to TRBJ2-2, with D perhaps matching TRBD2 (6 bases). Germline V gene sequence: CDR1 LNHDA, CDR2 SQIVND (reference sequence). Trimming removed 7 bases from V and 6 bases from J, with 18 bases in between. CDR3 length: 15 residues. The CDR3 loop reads CASKRASAMPGELFF. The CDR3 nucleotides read TGTGCCAGTAAGAGGGCTAGCGCGATGCCCGGGGAGCTGTTTTTT.

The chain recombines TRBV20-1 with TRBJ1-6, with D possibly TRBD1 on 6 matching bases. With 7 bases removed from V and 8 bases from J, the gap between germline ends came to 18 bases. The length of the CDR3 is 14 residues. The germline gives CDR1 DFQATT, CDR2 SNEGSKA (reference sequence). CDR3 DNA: TGCAGTGTTGACAGGTTGAACACTGATTCACCCCTCCACTTT. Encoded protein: CSVDRLNTDSPLHF.

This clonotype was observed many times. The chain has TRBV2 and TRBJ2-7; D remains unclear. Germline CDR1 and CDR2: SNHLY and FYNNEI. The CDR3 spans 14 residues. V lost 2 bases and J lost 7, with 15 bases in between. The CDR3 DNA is TGTGCCAGCAGTGAAACCAGGATTGCTGGGGAGCAGTACTTC. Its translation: CASSETRIAGEQYF.

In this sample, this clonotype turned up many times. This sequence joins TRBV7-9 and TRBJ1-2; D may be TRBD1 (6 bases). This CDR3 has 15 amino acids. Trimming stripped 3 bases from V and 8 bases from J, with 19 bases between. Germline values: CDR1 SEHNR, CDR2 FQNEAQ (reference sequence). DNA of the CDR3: TGTGCCAGCAGCTTCCTGGGACAAGCGTTTTTGGGCTACACCTTC. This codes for CASSFLGQAFLGYTF.

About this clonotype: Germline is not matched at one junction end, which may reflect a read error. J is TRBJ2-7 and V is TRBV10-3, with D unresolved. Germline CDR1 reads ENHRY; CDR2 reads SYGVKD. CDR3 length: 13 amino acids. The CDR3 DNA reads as TGTGCCAGCAGTTACTCGAACCGAGGCGAGCAGTACTTC. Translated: CASSYSNRGEQYF.

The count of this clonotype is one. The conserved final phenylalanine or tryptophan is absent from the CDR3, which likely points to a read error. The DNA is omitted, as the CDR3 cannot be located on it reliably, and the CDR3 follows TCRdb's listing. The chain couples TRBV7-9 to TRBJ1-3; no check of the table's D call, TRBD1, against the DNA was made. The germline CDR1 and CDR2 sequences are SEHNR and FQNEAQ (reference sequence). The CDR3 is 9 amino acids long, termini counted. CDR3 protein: CASSPRTGT.

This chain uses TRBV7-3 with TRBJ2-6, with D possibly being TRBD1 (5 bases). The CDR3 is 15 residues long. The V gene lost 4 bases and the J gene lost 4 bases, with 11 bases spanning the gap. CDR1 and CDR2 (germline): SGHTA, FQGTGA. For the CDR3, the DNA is TGTGCCAGCAGCTCAAGGGGTAGGGGGGCCAACGTCCTGACTTTC. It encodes CASSSRGRGANVLTF.

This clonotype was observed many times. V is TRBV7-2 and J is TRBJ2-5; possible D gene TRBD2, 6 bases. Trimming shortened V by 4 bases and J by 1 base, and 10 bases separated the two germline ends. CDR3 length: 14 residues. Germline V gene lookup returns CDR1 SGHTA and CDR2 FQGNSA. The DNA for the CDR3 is TGTGCCAGCAGCTCGATGGGGGGCCAAGAGACCCAGTACTTC. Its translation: CASSSMGGQETQYF.

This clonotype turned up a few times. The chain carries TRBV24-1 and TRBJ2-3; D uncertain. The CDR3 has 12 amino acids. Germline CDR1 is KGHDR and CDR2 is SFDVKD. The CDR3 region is CATGSSTDTQYF. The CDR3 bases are TGTGCAACTGGTTCTAGCACAGATACGCAGTATTTT.

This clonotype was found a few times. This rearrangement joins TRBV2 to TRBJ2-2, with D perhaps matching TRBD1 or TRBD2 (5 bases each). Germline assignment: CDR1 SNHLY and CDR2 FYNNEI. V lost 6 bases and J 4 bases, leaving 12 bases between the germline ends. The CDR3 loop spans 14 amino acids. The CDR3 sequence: CASRGDLGTGELFF. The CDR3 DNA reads TGTGCCAGCAGGGGGGACCTGGGCACCGGGGAGCTGTTTTTT.

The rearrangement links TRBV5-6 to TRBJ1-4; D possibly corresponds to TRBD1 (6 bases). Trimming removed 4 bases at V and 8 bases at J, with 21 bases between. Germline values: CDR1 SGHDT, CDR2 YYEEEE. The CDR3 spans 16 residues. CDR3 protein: CASSLRLQGILEKLFF. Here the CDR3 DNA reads TGTGCCAGCAGCCTCAGGCTGCAGGGGATTTTGGAAAAACTGTTTTTT.

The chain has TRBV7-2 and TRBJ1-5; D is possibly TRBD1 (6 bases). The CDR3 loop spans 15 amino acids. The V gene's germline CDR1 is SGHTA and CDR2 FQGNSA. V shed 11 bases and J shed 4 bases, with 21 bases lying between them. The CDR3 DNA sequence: TGTGCCCTGACAAGCCGCGGGGGGCCAAATCAGCCCCAGCATTTT. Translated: CALTSRGGPNQPQHF.

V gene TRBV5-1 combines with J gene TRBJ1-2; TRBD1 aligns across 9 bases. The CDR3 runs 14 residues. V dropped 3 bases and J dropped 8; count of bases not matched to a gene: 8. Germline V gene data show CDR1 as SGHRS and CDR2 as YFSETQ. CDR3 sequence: CASSSGQGFGGYTF. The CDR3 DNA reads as TGCGCCAGCAGCTCGGGACAGGGTTTTGGAGGCTACACCTTC.

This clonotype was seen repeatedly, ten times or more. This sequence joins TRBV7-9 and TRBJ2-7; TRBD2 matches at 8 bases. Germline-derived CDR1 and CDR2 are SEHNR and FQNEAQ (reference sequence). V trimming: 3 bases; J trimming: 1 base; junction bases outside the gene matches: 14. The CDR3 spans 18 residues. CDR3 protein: CASSFVRSSREDSYEQYF. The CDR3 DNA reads TGTGCCAGCAGCTTCGTTCGGTCCTCGCGGGAGGATTCCTACGAGCAGTACTTC.

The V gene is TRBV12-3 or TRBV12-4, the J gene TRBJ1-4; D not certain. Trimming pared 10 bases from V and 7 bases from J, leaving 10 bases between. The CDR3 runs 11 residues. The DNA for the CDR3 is TGTGCCACCGCCCGGGGTGAAAAACTGTTTTTT. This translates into CATARGEKLFF.

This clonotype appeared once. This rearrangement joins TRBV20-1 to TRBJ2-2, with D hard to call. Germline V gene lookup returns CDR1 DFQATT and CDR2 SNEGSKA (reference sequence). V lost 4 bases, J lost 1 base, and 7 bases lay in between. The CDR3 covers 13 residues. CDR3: CSAMSVNTGELFF. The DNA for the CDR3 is TGCAGTGCTATGTCAGTGAACACCGGGGAGCTGTTTTTT.

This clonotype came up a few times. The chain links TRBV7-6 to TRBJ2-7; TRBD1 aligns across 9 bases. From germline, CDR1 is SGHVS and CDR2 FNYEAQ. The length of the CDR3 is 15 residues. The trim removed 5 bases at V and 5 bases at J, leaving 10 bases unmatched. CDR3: CASSAPGTGYDEQYF. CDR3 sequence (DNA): TGTGCCAGCAGCGCGCCCGGGACAGGGTACGACGAGCAGTACTTC.